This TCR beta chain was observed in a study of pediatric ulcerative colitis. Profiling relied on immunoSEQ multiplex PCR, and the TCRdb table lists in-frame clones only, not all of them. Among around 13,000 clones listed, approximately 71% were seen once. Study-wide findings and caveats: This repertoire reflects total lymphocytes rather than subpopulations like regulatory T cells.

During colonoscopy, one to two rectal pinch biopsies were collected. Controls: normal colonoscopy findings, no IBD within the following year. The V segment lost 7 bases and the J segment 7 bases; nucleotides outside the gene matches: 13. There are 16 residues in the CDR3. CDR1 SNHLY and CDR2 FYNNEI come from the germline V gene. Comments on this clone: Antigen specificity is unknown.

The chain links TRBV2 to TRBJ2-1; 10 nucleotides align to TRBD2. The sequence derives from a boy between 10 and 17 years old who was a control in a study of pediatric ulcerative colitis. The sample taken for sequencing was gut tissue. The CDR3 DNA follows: TGTGCCAGCACCGAAAGGGGGACTAGCGCAACGAATGAGCAGTTCTTC. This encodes CASTERGTSATNEQFF.